This T cell receptor (beta chain) was documented in a study of T cells after yellow fever vaccination. This clonotype was counted a few times. Its antigen is undetermined. V shed 3 bases, J shed 1 base, and the junction held 0 bases outside the gene matches. The CDR3 contains 13 residues. The germline CDR1 and CDR2 sequences are LGHNA and YNFKEQ. A 5'RACE template-switching step, the method used to make TCR cDNA, added a universal primer site and UMIs. TCRdb reprocessed the 5' RACE reads via MiXCR and lists one record per CDR3 protein. The sample contains roughly 50,000 distinct CDR3 sequences, roughly 7% of which appear only once. Regarding the study as a whole: Weaker overall, the secondary response nonetheless peaked faster (day 5 versus 15).

The starting material was CD8+ T cells sorted from PBMCs, obtained more than 13 days after the first yellow fever vaccination. The chain uses TRBV4-2 and TRBJ2-7, with 7 bases fitting TRBD2. The TCR comes from a man between 18 and 35 years old who received the YFV17D yellow fever vaccine. The DNA for the CDR3 is TGTGCCAGCAGCCACGGGGGGTCCTACGAGCAGTACTTC. It codes for CASSHGGSYEQYF.